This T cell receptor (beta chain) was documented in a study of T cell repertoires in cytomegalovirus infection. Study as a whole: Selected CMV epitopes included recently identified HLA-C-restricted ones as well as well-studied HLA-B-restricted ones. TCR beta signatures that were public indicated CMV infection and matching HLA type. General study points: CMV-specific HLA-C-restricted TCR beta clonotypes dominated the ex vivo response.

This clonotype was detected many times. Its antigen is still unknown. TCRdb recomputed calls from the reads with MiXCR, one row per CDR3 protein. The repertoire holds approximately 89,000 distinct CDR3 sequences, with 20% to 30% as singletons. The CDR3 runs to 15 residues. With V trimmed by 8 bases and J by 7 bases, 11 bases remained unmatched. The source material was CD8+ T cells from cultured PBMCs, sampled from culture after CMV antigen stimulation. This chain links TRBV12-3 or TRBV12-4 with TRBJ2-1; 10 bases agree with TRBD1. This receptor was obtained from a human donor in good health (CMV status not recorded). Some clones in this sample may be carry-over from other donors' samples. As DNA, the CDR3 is TGTGCCAGCTTCGAGACAGGGGGCGCGAATAATGAGCAGTTCTTC. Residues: CASFETGGANNEQFF.